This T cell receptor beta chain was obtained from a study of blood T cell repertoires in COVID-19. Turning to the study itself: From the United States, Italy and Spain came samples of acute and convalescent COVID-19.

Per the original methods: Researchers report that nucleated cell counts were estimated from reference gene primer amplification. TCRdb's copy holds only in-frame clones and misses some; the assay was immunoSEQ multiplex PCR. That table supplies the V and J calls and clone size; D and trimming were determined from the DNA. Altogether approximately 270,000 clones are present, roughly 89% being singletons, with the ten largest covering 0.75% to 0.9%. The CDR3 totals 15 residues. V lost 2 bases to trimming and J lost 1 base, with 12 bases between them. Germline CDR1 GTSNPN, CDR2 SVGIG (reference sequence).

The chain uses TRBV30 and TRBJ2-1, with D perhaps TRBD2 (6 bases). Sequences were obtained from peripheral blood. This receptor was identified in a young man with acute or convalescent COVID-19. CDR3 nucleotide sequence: TGTGCCTGGAGTAGGCGGGACGGTTCCTACAATGAGCAGTTCTTC. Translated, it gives CAWSRRDGSYNEQFF.